The 5 T cell receptor beta chains reported below all come from one sample, sequenced in a study of T cell responses to AZD1222 COVID-19 vaccine. Clones were read by immunoSEQ multiplex PCR, and TCRdb kept only the in-frame ones, dropping some. The sample lists 140,000 or so clones; just over 85% were seen once. The sample was peripheral blood, taken on day 0 of AZD1222 vaccination. The receptors originated from an adult in good health.

This clone has only one observation. J is TRBJ2-2 and V is TRBV7-9; maybe TRBD2 (7 bases). This CDR3 has 17 amino acids. CDR1 is SEHNR and CDR2 is FQNEAQ in the germline V gene (reference sequence). V was clipped by 5 bases and J by 5 bases, with 21 bases between them. The DNA for the CDR3 is TGTGCCAGCAGCCATTCATTAACGGGGGGCTGGACCGGGGAGCTGTTTTTT. Translated, it gives CASSHSLTGGWTGELFF. Full variable domain (missing parts from reference TRBV7-9 and TRBJ2-2): DTGVSQNPRHKITKRGQNVTFRCDPISEHNRLYWYRQTLGQGPEFLTYFQNEAQLEKSRLLSDRFSAERPKGSFSTLEIQRTEQGDSAMYLCASSHSLTGGWTGELFFGEGSRLTVL.

V gene TRBV7-2 combines with J gene TRBJ2-1, with a possible D match to TRBD2 (5 bases). This CDR3 comprises 14 residues. Germline V gene sequence: CDR1 SGHTA, CDR2 FQGNSA. V lost 1 base to trimming and J lost 10 bases, with 14 bases between them. In DNA form, the CDR3 reads TGTGCCAGCAGCTTAGGTGGAGGAGGTCTGGAGCAGTTCTTC. It yields the protein CASSLGGGGLEQFF.

The chain employs TRBV4-3 and TRBJ2-3; 7 nucleotides line up with TRBD2. The CDR3 runs to 17 residues. The V gene's germline CDR1 is LGHNA and CDR2 YSLEER. The trim removed 4 bases at V and 2 bases at J, leaving 12 bases unmatched. The CDR3 spells CASSPEPSGASTDTQYF. CDR3 sequence (DNA): TGCGCCAGCAGCCCCGAACCTAGCGGAGCCTCCACAGATACGCAGTATTTT.

V and J are TRBV14 and TRBJ1-2; D remains unclear. CDR1 and CDR2 (germline): SGHDN, FVKESK. V lost 0 bases and J lost 5, with 7 bases in between. The CDR3 runs to 13 residues. The CDR3 is CASSQDFIYGYTF. The CDR3 nucleotides are TGTGCCAGCAGCCAAGACTTCATATATGGCTACACCTTC.

The chain couples TRBV6-2 or TRBV6-3 to TRBJ2-1; TRBD2 aligns across 7 bases. The germline V gene has CDR1 MNHEY and CDR2 SVGEGT. J was trimmed by 2 bases and V by 4 bases; bases with no gene match: 14. The CDR3 runs 18 residues. For the CDR3, the DNA is TGTGCCAGCAGTTCCAATAGACTAGCCCAGTACCCCTACAATGAGCAGTTCTTC. Its translation: CASSSNRLAQYPYNEQFF.